This entry features one T cell receptor beta chain sequence. Its specificity is not known. Sequenced by immunoSEQ multiplex PCR; TCRdb stores in-frame clones only, minus some. The table lists approximately 46,000 clones, about 85% of them singletons. CDR3 size: 14 residues. The ends were cut back, 4 bases at V and 4 bases at J, with 10 bases in the middle. Germline V CDR1 and CDR2: LGHNA, YSLEER. The sample comes from a study of radiotherapy plus CTLA-4 blockade in lung cancer. Study summary: Objective responses were observed in about a sixth of patients, and disease control was achieved by around 31%. Study findings and constraints: Radiotherapy with ipilimumab was followed by blood expansion of tumor-derived clones. Interferon-beta, together with early blood T cell clone dynamics, reportedly best predicted response.

This TCR was recovered from a human donor with non-small cell lung cancer whose response to radiotherapy plus ipilimumab could not be evaluated. This rearrangement joins TRBV4-3 to TRBJ2-2; D might be TRBD1 (5 bases). The sample in question was peripheral blood, obtained from a patient treated with radiotherapy plus ipilimumab. CDR3 loop: CASSLAGITGELFF. In DNA, the CDR3 is TGCGCCAGCAGCCTAGCAGGGATCACCGGGGAGCTGTTTTTT.